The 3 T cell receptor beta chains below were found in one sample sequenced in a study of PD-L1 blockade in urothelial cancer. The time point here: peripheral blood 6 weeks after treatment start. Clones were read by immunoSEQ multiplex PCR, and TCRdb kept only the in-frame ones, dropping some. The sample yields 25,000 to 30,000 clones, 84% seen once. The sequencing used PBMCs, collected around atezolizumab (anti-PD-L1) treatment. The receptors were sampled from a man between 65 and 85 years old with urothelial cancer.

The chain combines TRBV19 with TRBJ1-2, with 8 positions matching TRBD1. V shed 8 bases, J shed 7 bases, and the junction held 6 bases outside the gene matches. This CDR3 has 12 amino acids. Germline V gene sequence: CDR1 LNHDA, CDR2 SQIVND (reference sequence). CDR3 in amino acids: CASATGGVGYTF. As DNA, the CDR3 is TGTGCCAGTGCTACAGGGGGTGTTGGCTACACCTTC.

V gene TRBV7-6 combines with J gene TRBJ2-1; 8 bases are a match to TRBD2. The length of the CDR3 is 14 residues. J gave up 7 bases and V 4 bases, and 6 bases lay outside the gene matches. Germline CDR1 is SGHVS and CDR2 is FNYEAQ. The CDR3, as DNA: TGTGCCAGCAGCTATAGCGGGGAAAATAATGAGCAGTTCTTC. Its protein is CASSYSGENNEQFF.

CDR3 nucleotides: TGTGCCAGCAGTTACTCGCCAGGCCCCTATGGCTACACCTTC. It specifies CASSYSPGPYGYTF. The chain employs TRBV6-5 and TRBJ1-2; D is uncertain. The CDR3 runs 14 residues. The germline V gene encodes CDR1 MNHEY and CDR2 SVGAGI. With 0 bases removed from V and 4 bases from J, the gap between germline ends came to 9 bases.